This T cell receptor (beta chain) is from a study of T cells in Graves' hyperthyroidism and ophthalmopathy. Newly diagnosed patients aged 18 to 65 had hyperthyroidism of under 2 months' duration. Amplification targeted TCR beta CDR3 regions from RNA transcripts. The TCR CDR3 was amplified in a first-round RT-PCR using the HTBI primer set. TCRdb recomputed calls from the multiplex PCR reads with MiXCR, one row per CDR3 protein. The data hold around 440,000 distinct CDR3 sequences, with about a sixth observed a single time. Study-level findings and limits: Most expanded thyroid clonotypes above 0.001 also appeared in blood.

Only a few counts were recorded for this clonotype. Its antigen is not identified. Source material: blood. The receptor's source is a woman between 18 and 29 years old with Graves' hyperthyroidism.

The chain's CDR3 is CASKVGAGESGELFF. The CDR3 region has the DNA TGTGCCAGCAAGGTCGGGGCGGGAGAGAGCGGGGAGCTGTTTTTT. J is TRBJ2-2 and V is TRBV28; 7 bases agree with TRBD2. V was pared by 7 bases and J by 7 bases, with 12 bases of the junction left unmatched. Germline CDR1 is MDHEN and CDR2 is SYDVKM. The CDR3 spans 15 residues.